This T cell receptor (beta chain) was sequenced in a study of T cell responses to AZD1222 COVID-19 vaccine. CDR3 length: 16 residues. CDR1 is WNHNN and CDR2 is SYGVQD in the germline V gene (reference sequence). With V trimmed by 7 bases and J by 4 bases, 11 bases remained unmatched. Study results and limitations: The study found Spike-specific TCR breadth and depth rose after two AZD1222 doses.

TCRdb's table, derived via immunoSEQ multiplex PCR, lists solely in-frame clones and lacks some. The table has fewer than 120,000 clones, 85% to 95% seen once. On this clone itself: Its antigen is unidentified.

The sequencing here drew on peripheral blood, taken 28 days after the second AZD1222 dose. This receptor was obtained from an adult who received the AZD1222 COVID-19 vaccine. The chain is built from TRBV10-1 and TRBJ1-3; 9 nucleotides line up with TRBD1. The CDR3 DNA sequence: TGCGCCAGCAACTTGGGACAGGGTGTTTCAGGAAACACCATATATTTT. Amino acids: CASNLGQGVSGNTIYF.